The 27 T cell receptor beta chains below come from one sample, sequenced in a study of synovial regulatory T cells in juvenile arthritis (dated by TCRdb to 2015 to 2017). Synovial samples were synovial fluid collected alongside matched peripheral blood from each patient with active arthritis. The protocol used for the library was the immunoSEQ multiplex PCR assay. TCRdb mirrors the immuneACCESS table, restricted to in-frame sequences. Some clones are absent from its copies; in checked studies, under half trace to an unresolved V gene, and the reason for the others is unknown. The sample's clone listing holds 2,000 to 2,500 clones. Roughly a fifth of the sample is held by the ten biggest clonotypes. The sequenced sample consisted of Treg cells from the synovium. These receptors all come from a donor aged 2-30 years with juvenile idiopathic arthritis.

This clone is medium-sized by frequency. The rearrangement uses TRBV10-3 and TRBJ2-1; TCRdb's D call, TRBD2, is unchecked because there is no DNA. Germline values: CDR1 ENHRY, CDR2 SYGVKD. This CDR3 has 15 residues. The DNA is not on file. CDR3 sequence: CAIKRLAGAVDEQFF.

This clone counts as large (0.1 to 1%) by frequency. The chain couples TRBV7-8 to TRBJ2-2. From germline, CDR1 is SGHVS and CDR2 FQNEAQ. CDR3 size: 12 residues. The DNA is not on file. The CDR3 reads CASSRAPGELFF.

This clone shows up as medium-sized by frequency. The genes are TRBV10-1 and TRBJ1-2. Germline V gives CDR1 WNHNN, CDR2 SYGVQD (reference sequence). This CDR3 is 13 amino acids long. The DNA sequence is not available. Here the CDR3 reads CASSESGTYGYTF.

This clone registers medium-sized by frequency. The chain uses TRBV28 and TRBJ1-1; no DNA is available, so the TRBD1 call from TCRdb remains unchecked. The germline V gene has CDR1 MDHEN and CDR2 SYDVKM. CDR3 length: 16 amino acids. No DNA sequence was recorded. The CDR3 spells CASSLWSDRSWSEAFF.

This clone is identified as medium-sized from frequency. This chain uses TRBV6-6 with TRBJ2-7. Germline values: CDR1 MNHNY, CDR2 SVGAGI (reference sequence). CDR3 length: 13 amino acids. No DNA appears here. This chain's CDR3 is CASSSSKWREQYF.

Its frequency marks this clone as medium-sized. The rearrangement joins TRBV7-9 to TRBJ2-4. The CDR3 sequence is 18 residues long. The DNA is unrecorded. The germline V gene has CDR1 SEHNR and CDR2 FQNEAQ (reference sequence). The CDR3 protein is CASSLNLASNLAKNIQYF. The full variable domain, in which reference TRBV7-9 and TRBJ2-4 provide the parts outside the CDR3, is DTGVSQNPRHKITKRGQNVTFRCDPISEHNRLYWYRQTLGQGPEFLTYFQNEAQLEKSRLLSDRFSAERPKGSFSTLEIQRTEQGDSAMYLCASSLNLASNLAKNIQYFGAGTRLSVL.

Its frequency marks this clone as medium-sized. The gene calls are TRBV28 and TRBJ2-4; checking the TCRdb D call of TRBD2 is not possible without DNA. In germline, CDR1 is MDHEN, CDR2 SYDVKM. This CDR3 has 14 residues. The record lacks a DNA sequence. CDR3 sequence: CASSLSGGGNIQYF. Combining the CDR3 with reference TRBV28 and TRBJ2-4 gives the whole variable domain DVKVTQSSRYLVKRTGEKVFLECVQDMDHENMFWYRQDPGLGLRLIYFSYDVKMKEKGDIPEGYSVSREKKERFSLILESASTNQTSMYLCASSLSGGGNIQYFGAGTRLSVL.

This clone shows up as large by frequency. V and J are TRBV4-2 and TRBJ1-3; TCRdb proposes TRBD1, but this gene call is untestable without DNA. This CDR3 is 15 amino acids long. DNA is not recorded here. CDR1 is LGHNA, CDR2 YNFKEQ, per germline. CDR3 amino acids: CASSRDRDSGNTIYF.

This clone is called medium-sized based on its frequency. The J gene is TRBJ1-3, the V gene TRBV29-1; TCRdb gives TRBD1 as the D gene, but with no DNA this cannot be confirmed. CDR3 length equals 14 residues. DNA for this receptor is not on file. CDR1 is SQVTM and CDR2 is ANQGSEA in the germline V gene. This chain's CDR3 is CSVTSGTGGNTIYF.

By frequency, this clone is medium-sized. This sequence joins TRBV7-2 and TRBJ2-3; absent DNA, TCRdb's TRBD2 call cannot be checked. This CDR3 region has 14 residues. No DNA accompanies this entry. CDR1 and CDR2 (germline): SGHTA, FQGNSA. The CDR3 spells CASSKGLATDTQYF.

This clone ranks as medium-sized in terms of frequency. The chain couples TRBV30 to TRBJ2-2. Germline loops: CDR1 GTSNPN, CDR2 SVGIG (reference sequence). CDR3 length: 14 amino acids. Only the protein is available. CDR3: CAWTRGLNTGELFF. The full variable domain, completed using reference TRBV30 and TRBJ2-2, is SQTIHQWPATLVQPVGSPLSLECTVEGTSNPNLYWYRQAAGRGLQLLFYSVGIGQISSEVPQNLSASRPQDRQFILSSKKLLLSDSGFYLCAWTRGLNTGELFFGEGSRLTVL.

In terms of frequency, this clone is medium-sized. The chain employs TRBV5-1 and TRBJ2-4; TCRdb returns TRBD1, unconfirmable since there is no DNA. In germline, CDR1 is SGHRS, CDR2 YFSETQ. CDR3 length: 16 residues. DNA for this receptor is not on file. The CDR3 region is CASSLGQGAAKNIQYF. Filled out from reference TRBV5-1 and TRBJ2-4, the complete variable domain reads KAGVTQTPRYLIKTRGQQVTLSCSPISGHRSVSWYQQTPGQGLQFLFEYFSETQRNKGNFPGRFSGRQFSNSRSEMNVSTLELGDSALYLCASSLGQGAAKNIQYFGAGTRLSVL.

Judged by frequency, this clone is medium-sized. The rearrangement uses TRBV27 and TRBJ1-6. Germline V gives CDR1 MNHEY, CDR2 SMNVEV (reference sequence). This CDR3 comprises 13 residues. The DNA sequence is not available. CDR3 loop: CASSSAGVPPLHF.

Frequency places this clone as medium-sized. The chain joins TRBV5-1 to TRBJ1-1; TCRdb's assignment of TRBD1 cannot be checked, as there is no DNA. Germline assignment: CDR1 SGHRS and CDR2 YFSETQ. The CDR3 spans 14 residues. The DNA is not on file. The chain's CDR3 is CASSLEGASTEAFF.

Measured by frequency, this clone is medium-sized. V is TRBV28 and J is TRBJ1-5. The CDR3 length is 16 residues. No DNA sequence was recorded. Germline values: CDR1 MDHEN, CDR2 SYDVKM. The CDR3 reads CASPPGRGISNQPQHF.

This clone is identified as medium-sized from frequency. CDR3 amino acids: CSVDSMNTEAFF. V usage is TRBV29-1 and J usage is TRBJ1-1. The V gene's germline CDR1 is SQVTM and CDR2 ANQGSEA. The CDR3 sequence is 12 residues long. The record lacks a DNA sequence.

Judged by frequency, this clone is medium-sized. The J gene is TRBJ2-1, the V gene TRBV15; TCRdb gives TRBD2 as the D gene, but with no DNA this cannot be confirmed. The CDR3 extends over 22 amino acids. No DNA sequence was recorded. Germline V gene data show CDR1 as LNHNV and CDR2 as YYDKDF (reference sequence). CDR3: CATSRDLNKGLAGGVSYNEQFF.

This clone registers medium-sized (0.01 to 0.1%) by frequency. The chain is built from TRBV7-9 and TRBJ2-7; TCRdb selects TRBD1, and the lack of DNA leaves this call unchecked. The CDR3 length is 15 residues. The DNA is unrecorded. The germline V gene encodes CDR1 SEHNR and CDR2 FQNEAQ (reference sequence). The CDR3 spells CASSLSQGGSYEQYF.

By frequency, this clone registers medium-sized. This chain uses TRBV5-1 with TRBJ2-6. The CDR3 is made up of 17 amino acids. DNA was not recorded. Germline lookup yields CDR1 SGHRS and CDR2 YFSETQ. CDR3 loop: CASSLKLKGSGANVLTF. The whole variable domain, filled in from reference TRBV5-1 and TRBJ2-6, reads KAGVTQTPRYLIKTRGQQVTLSCSPISGHRSVSWYQQTPGQGLQFLFEYFSETQRNKGNFPGRFSGRQFSNSRSEMNVSTLELGDSALYLCASSLKLKGSGANVLTFGAGSRLTVL.

This clone registers medium-sized by frequency. This chain connects TRBV19 to TRBJ2-2; TCRdb picks TRBD2, but there is no DNA to check that call. CDR3 length: 16 amino acids. The protein alone is recorded here. Germline V gene data show CDR1 as LNHDA and CDR2 as SQIVND (reference sequence). CDR3 in amino acids: CASSINGGAETGELFF.

According to its frequency, this clone is medium-sized. This chain uses TRBV7-9 with TRBJ1-1; the D gene TCRdb calls, TRBD1, cannot be checked with no DNA. Germline V gene sequence: CDR1 SEHNR, CDR2 FQNEAQ (reference sequence). The CDR3 is 16 amino acids. The DNA is not on file. This CDR3 is CASSLDLRQGNTEAFF.

This clone is identified as medium-sized from frequency. J is TRBJ1-1 and V is TRBV19; the D call of TRBD1 rests on TCRdb alone, since no DNA is present to check it. The length of the CDR3 is 13 residues. The entry carries no DNA sequence. Germline CDR1 reads LNHDA; CDR2 reads SQIVND (reference sequence). The CDR3 here is CASSTKMNTEAFF.

This clone registers medium-sized by frequency. This chain uses TRBV6-1 with TRBJ1-4. This CDR3 is 17 amino acids long. Only the protein is available. Germline V gene sequence: CDR1 MNHNS, CDR2 SASEGT. CDR3 loop: CASSDLPPGRSHEKLFF.

This clone ranks as medium-sized in terms of frequency. The J gene is TRBJ2-3, the V gene TRBV6-1; TCRdb picks TRBD1, but there is no DNA to check that call. Germline CDR1 and CDR2: MNHNS and SASEGT. There are 15 residues in the CDR3. The DNA is unrecorded. CDR3 sequence reads: CASSEWLGARDTQYF.

This clone shows up as medium-sized (0.01 to 0.1%) by frequency. This chain connects TRBV19 to TRBJ1-1. This CDR3 region has 15 residues. No DNA is given. The germline CDR1 and CDR2 sequences are LNHDA and SQIVND (reference sequence). CDR3 region: CASSMGPGMNTEAFF.

This clone shows up as medium-sized by frequency. CDR3 in amino acids: CASSQGQGGNTIYF. The chain is built from TRBV4-3 and TRBJ1-3; the TCRdb D gene call, TRBD1, has no DNA to confirm it. The CDR3 length is 14 residues. The record lacks a DNA sequence. Germline CDR1 LGHNA, CDR2 YSLEER.

This clone is called medium-sized based on its frequency. The chain employs TRBV10-3 and TRBJ2-7. The CDR3 is 14 residues long. No DNA sequence was recorded. CDR1 is ENHRY, CDR2 SYGVKD, per germline. This CDR3 reads CAISEGFPMSEQYF.